Here is one T cell receptor (beta chain) with its context. Profiling relied on immunoSEQ multiplex PCR, and the TCRdb table lists in-frame clones only, not all of them. The data contain around 1.9 million clones, approximately 94% of them singletons. Naive CD8 cells comprised CD45RO-negative, CCR7-positively selected cells, excluding terminally differentiated effector memory CD45RA+ cells. The entry originates in a study of shared clonotypes between healthy human individuals. On the study more broadly: Researchers drew samples from two women and a few men aged 18 to 49.

The sequenced sample was naive CD8+ T cells from PBMCs. The TCR comes from a man aged 18 to 30 in good health. Some clones in this sample may be carry-over from other donors' samples.

In DNA form, the CDR3 reads TGTGCCAGTAGTATAGACGACAGGGCGTCGGGTGAAAAACTGTTTTTT. Its translation is CASSIDDRASGEKLFF. This sequence joins TRBV19 and TRBJ1-4; 7 positions match TRBD1. The CDR3 runs to 16 residues. Germline lookup yields CDR1 LNHDA and CDR2 SQIVND (reference sequence). V was clipped by 0 bases and J by 7 bases; unmatched bases: 8.